Many counts were recorded for the clone carrying this T cell receptor (beta chain). The sample is drawn from a study of T cells after yellow fever vaccination. TCRdb fed the 5' RACE reads into MiXCR, producing one record per CDR3 protein. The top ten clones hold over 25% of a sample with about 110,000 distinct CDR3 sequences, around 8.6% of them seen once. This CDR3 spans 17 amino acids. Germline CDR1 reads MNHEY; CDR2 reads SVGAGI. Trimming removed 0 bases from V and 0 bases from J, with 12 bases in between. This TCR derives from a man in his thirties or forties who received the YFV17D yellow fever vaccine. This rearrangement joins TRBV6-5 to TRBJ2-1; weak D call: TRBD2 (6 bases). Sequenced material: CD8+ T cells sorted from PBMCs, taken 45 days after the yellow fever booster vaccination. CDR3 residues: CASSYSSSGSSYNEQFF. The CDR3 DNA reads TGTGCCAGCAGTTACTCGAGTAGCGGAAGCTCCTACAATGAGCAGTTCTTC.